The 21 T cell receptor beta chains below come from one sample, sequenced in a study of OX40 agonist ivuxolimab in advanced cancers. Clones were read by immunoSEQ multiplex PCR, and TCRdb kept only the in-frame ones, dropping some. Among around 6,000 clones listed, around 80% were seen once. The material was CD4+ or CD8+ T cells sorted from blood, obtained in a trial of the OX40 agonist ivuxolimab. The receptors were gathered from an adult with an advanced solid tumor such as melanoma, head and neck, liver or kidney cancer.

This chain links TRBV2 with TRBJ1-1; TRBD1 matches 8 bases. The junction had 8 bases not matched to a gene; V was cut back by 4 bases and J by 4 bases. The CDR3 covers 15 residues. From germline, CDR1 is SNHLY and CDR2 FYNNEI. This CDR3 is CASSVELTGVTEAFF. CDR3 in DNA: TGTGCCAGCAGTGTAGAGTTGACAGGGGTCACTGAAGCTTTCTTT.

The chain recombines TRBV9 with TRBJ2-3; D remains unclear. Germline-derived CDR1 and CDR2 are SGDLS and YYNGEE. The CDR3 extends over 14 amino acids. Trimming took 2 bases from V and 0 from J, leaving 7 bases between them. The CDR3 reads CASSVLPSTDTQYF. CDR3 sequence (DNA): TGTGCCAGCAGCGTTCTACCTAGCACAGATACGCAGTATTTT.

The rearrangement links TRBV11-3 to TRBJ2-7; TRBD1 might be the D (6 bases). V was trimmed by 1 base and J by 5 bases, leaving 15 bases between them. Germline assignment: CDR1 SGHNT and CDR2 YENEEA. The CDR3 consists of 15 residues. Here the CDR3 DNA reads TGTGCCAGCAGCTTAGTAGCAGGGGTGTGGGACGAGCAGTACTTC. Its protein product is CASSLVAGVWDEQYF. Together with reference TRBV11-3 and TRBJ2-7, the CDR3 gives the full variable domain: EAGVVQSPRYKIIEKKQPVAFWCNPISGHNTLYWYLQNLGQGPELLIRYENEEAVDDSQLPKDRFSAERLKGVDSTLKIQPAELGDSAVYLCASSLVAGVWDEQYFGPGTRLTVT.

This clone was counted between two and nine times. This rearrangement joins TRBV13 to TRBJ1-1; 7 positions match TRBD1. With 7 bases clipped from V and 6 bases from J, the junction kept 17 bases outside the gene matches. The CDR3 sequence is 16 residues long. The germline CDR1 and CDR2 sequences are PRHDT and FYEKMQ (reference sequence). The CDR3 DNA follows: TGTGCCAGCACCCCAGAGGGGGCGAGGGGCTCGGCTGAAGCTTTCTTT. This gives the protein CASTPEGARGSAEAFF.

This clone was counted a few times. The genes are TRBV7-9 and TRBJ1-2, with unresolved D. The CDR3 spans 14 residues. CDR1 is SEHNR and CDR2 is FQNEAQ in the germline V gene (reference sequence). V was pared by 1 base and J by 4 bases, with 10 bases between. The CDR3 sequence: CASSLEPGLYGYTF. The DNA of the CDR3 is TGTGCCAGCAGCTTAGAACCAGGCCTCTATGGCTACACCTTC.

This chain connects TRBV9 to TRBJ1-6, with 10 positions matching TRBD1. Germline V CDR1 and CDR2: SGDLS, YYNGEE. With 4 bases clipped from V and 10 bases from J, the junction kept 8 bases outside the gene matches. The CDR3 totals 15 residues. The CDR3: CASSPAGTGDSPLHF. CDR3 coding DNA: TGTGCCAGCAGCCCCGCCGGGACAGGGGACTCACCCCTCCACTTT.

This clone has more than one count but fewer than ten. The rearrangement uses TRBV27 and TRBJ2-2; D remains unclear. The CDR3 has 13 amino acids. The ends were cut back, 2 bases at V and 4 bases at J, with 5 bases in the middle. Germline CDR1 reads MNHEY; CDR2 reads SMNVEV (reference sequence). This CDR3 reads CASSLQLTGELFF. The CDR3 nucleotides read TGTGCCAGCAGTTTACAGCTCACCGGGGAGCTGTTTTTT.

This clone is large within its sample. The J gene is TRBJ2-7, the V gene TRBV4-1; D gene uncertain. Deletions cut 0 bases from V and 7 bases from J, with 10 bases between. Germline CDR1 MGHRA, CDR2 YSYEKL. The CDR3 length is 13 residues. This CDR3 reads CASSQDMGWEQYF. CDR3 DNA sequence: TGCGCCAGCAGCCAAGATATGGGCTGGGAGCAGTACTTC.

CDR3 DNA: TGTGCCAGCAGCCAACAGGGAACTAATGAAAAACTGTTTTTT. Translated, it gives CASSQQGTNEKLFF. The chain couples TRBV13 to TRBJ1-4, with a tentative D call TRBD1 (6 bases). Germline V CDR1 and CDR2: PRHDT, FYEKMQ (reference sequence). The length of the CDR3 is 14 residues. V lost 5 bases to trimming and J lost 1 base, with 8 bases between them.

The V call is TRBV28, the J call TRBJ1-2, with TRBD1 as a possible D gene (5 bases). Germline V gene sequence: CDR1 MDHEN, CDR2 SYDVKM. The ends were cut back, 3 bases at V and 4 bases at J, with 9 bases in the middle. This CDR3 has 13 residues. CDR3 protein: CASSLGDLYGYTF. Written as DNA, the CDR3 is TGTGCCAGCAGTTTGGGGGATCTCTATGGCTACACCTTC.

The chain employs TRBV4-1 and TRBJ2-7, with D perhaps TRBD1 or TRBD2 (5 bases each). Trimming removed 3 bases at V and 4 bases at J, with 13 bases between. The germline V gene encodes CDR1 MGHRA and CDR2 YSYEKL. The CDR3 sequence is 14 residues long. The CDR3 sequence is CASSHPGAVYEQYF. CDR3 bases: TGCGCCAGCAGCCACCCCGGGGCTGTTTACGAGCAGTACTTC.

CDR3: CASSEILGELFF. CDR3 bases: TGTGCCAGCAGTGAAATCCTCGGGGAGCTGTTTTTT. This chain connects TRBV6-1 to TRBJ2-2; D is undetermined. Germline CDR1 is MNHNS and CDR2 is SASEGT. The germline V and J ends were trimmed by 2 bases and 7 bases, with 5 bases remaining between them. This CDR3 has 12 amino acids.

The rearrangement links TRBV2 to TRBJ1-4, with D possibly matching TRBD1 (5 bases). From germline, CDR1 is SNHLY and CDR2 FYNNEI. The CDR3 runs 13 residues. V lost 8 bases and J lost 7, with 14 bases in between. This chain's CDR3 is CASGTGAREKLFF. CDR3 DNA: TGTGCCAGCGGGACGGGTGCCCGTGAAAAACTGTTTTTT.

The chain links TRBV7-3 to TRBJ2-7; a possible D gene is TRBD2 (6 bases). The CDR3 runs 13 residues. Germline loops: CDR1 SGHTA, CDR2 FQGTGA. V gave up 2 bases and J gave up 7 bases, with 12 bases separating them. The CDR3 here is CASSLDRREEQYF. For the CDR3, the DNA is TGTGCCAGCAGCTTAGACCGACGGGAGGAGCAGTACTTC.

The chain links TRBV5-5 to TRBJ2-7; 14 nucleotides match TRBD2. With V trimmed by 4 bases and J by 3 bases, 3 bases remained unmatched. The CDR3 is made up of 15 amino acids. Germline V gene data show CDR1 as SGHKS and CDR2 as YYEKEE (reference sequence). CDR3 region: CASSPGTSGGYEQYF. As DNA, the CDR3 is TGTGCCAGCAGCCCAGGGACTAGCGGGGGCTACGAGCAGTACTTC.

This chain uses TRBV4-1 with TRBJ1-1; D perhaps matches TRBD1 (5 bases). The germline V and J ends were trimmed by 3 bases and 0 bases, with 8 bases remaining between them. This CDR3 has 14 amino acids. Germline V lookup: CDR1 MGHRA, CDR2 YSYEKL. CDR3: CASSQGPVNTEAFF. The CDR3 DNA is TGCGCCAGCAGCCAGGGGCCGGTGAACACTGAAGCTTTCTTT.

This clone was recorded once. The chain employs TRBV6-5 and TRBJ2-1; D might be TRBD2 (5 bases). This CDR3 spans 12 amino acids. The germline V gene has CDR1 MNHEY and CDR2 SVGAGI. The V and J ends lost 5 bases and 6 bases respectively, with 8 bases between them. The CDR3 coding sequence is TGTGCCAGCAGTCCCGGGGTCAATGAGCAGTTCTTC. Amino acids: CASSPGVNEQFF.

V is TRBV27 and J is TRBJ2-7; the match to TRBD1 covers 8 bases. Per the germline V gene, CDR1 is MNHEY and CDR2 is SMNVEV (reference sequence). V dropped 6 bases and J dropped 2; count of bases not matched to a gene: 9. The CDR3 extends over 15 amino acids. This CDR3 reads CASSVGGQVPYEQYF. DNA for the CDR3: TGTGCCAGCAGCGTAGGGGGACAGGTGCCCTACGAGCAGTACTTC.

The chain employs TRBV27 and TRBJ2-1; D remains ambiguous. The CDR3 is made up of 12 amino acids. CDR1 is MNHEY, CDR2 SMNVEV, per germline (reference sequence). V was pared by 5 bases and J by 15 bases, with 17 bases between. The CDR3 here is CASSLLRRPLFF. In DNA form, the CDR3 reads TGTGCCAGCAGTCTCCTCCGTCGCCCCTTGTTCTTC.

On this clone itself: An end of the junction differs from the germline gene, which may be a read error. The V and J genes are TRBV11-3 and TRBJ1-5; maybe TRBD1 (5 bases). Germline V CDR1 and CDR2: SGHNT, YENEEA. The CDR3 spans 15 residues. The CDR3 nucleotides read TGTGCCAGCAGCATAGAGGGGATAAGCAATCAGCCCCAGCATTTT. Amino acids: CASSIEGISNQPQHF.

This rearrangement joins TRBV7-3 to TRBJ2-5, with D maybe TRBD2 (6 bases). This CDR3 has 14 residues. Between the trimmed V and J ends, which lost 5 bases and 2 bases, there was a span of 12 bases. Germline V CDR1 and CDR2: SGHTA, FQGTGA. The CDR3 reads CASSQGGMQETQYF. The CDR3 DNA reads as TGTGCCAGCAGCCAGGGCGGGATGCAAGAGACCCAGTACTTC.